This T cell receptor (beta chain) came from a study of glioma-infiltrating T cells. This clonotype is medium-sized by share. Its antigen is not identified. The iRepertoire nested amplicon-rescue multiplex PCR amplified TCR alpha and beta CDR3s from RNA. From the multiplex PCR reads, TCRdb called clonotypes with MiXCR, one entry per CDR3 protein. The data show some 11,000 distinct CDR3 sequences, around a quarter seen once. Study outcomes and limitations: Above-expected tissue-blood divergence occurred in all gliomas, most in low-grade ones.

Trimming removed 5 bases from V and 8 bases from J, with 15 bases in between. Germline lookup yields CDR1 MNHEY and CDR2 SMNVEV (reference sequence). This CDR3 contains 14 residues. This receptor was identified in a human donor with low-grade glioma or glioblastoma, undergoing nonglioma brain surgery, or in good health (not recorded which). The chain has TRBV27 and TRBJ1-4; no firm D call. Sequenced: glioma tissue, nonneoplastic brain tissue, or PBMCs (not recorded which). CDR3 protein: CASSTLTGSEKLFF. CDR3 bases: TGTGCCAGCAGTACCCTGACGGGGAGCGAAAAACTGTTTTTT.